This T cell receptor beta chain was recovered during a study of T cells after yellow fever vaccination (dated by TCRdb to the late 2010s). With regard to the full study: The SMART-Seq v4 Ultra Low Input RNA kit was used to prepare libraries from fractions with low cell numbers. To track T-cell clones before and after primary and booster YFV17D yellow fever vaccination, bulk TCR alpha and beta repertoires were sequenced longitudinally. Two healthy male donors, one aged 18 to 30 and one aged 30 to 40 years, made up the cohort. Blood samples were taken at several timepoints before and after primary and secondary immunization, and bulk PBMC replicates and cell subsets were isolated.

CDR1 GTSNPN and CDR2 SVGIG were looked up in the germline V gene (reference sequence). The junction shows trimming of 5 bases on V and 7 bases on J, plus 17 bases between the germline ends. Including cysteine and phenylalanine, the CDR3 has 14 amino acids. Only the CDR3 region is kept as DNA, spanning 42 bases read in frame from base 1. The paper as a whole reports these results and caveats: Computational filtering was needed because FACS-sorted repertoires could contain abundant contaminating clonotypes from the bulk population. After the booster, most of the clones that had expanded following primary vaccination were detected again (almost 98% of CD4 and around 88% of CD8), which suggests that memory was broadly maintained. Only a couple of donors were included in the study, so the extent to which the findings can be generalized is limited. The secondary T-cell response was found to be weaker but faster than the primary response, with a peak reached on day 5 rather than on day 15. A small share of clonotypes was detected in both CD4 and CD8 compartments, with the overlap likely arising from convergent recombination.

Details on this clonotype: Its recognized antigen is unknown. No qualities accompany the bases; no much larger clone lies one base away.

TCR cDNA was synthesized by 5'RACE template switching, which introduced a universal primer site and unique molecular identifiers. Priming of cDNA synthesis was performed from both the TCR alpha and TCR beta constant segments. Two PCR steps were used to amplify libraries, with sample barcodes and sequencing adapters being added in the second step. Sequencing of the libraries was done on either Illumina HiSeq 2500 (2x100 bp) or NovaSeq (2x150 bp). Per the source publication's procedure: Demultiplexing of reads and collapsing into UMI consensus sequences were performed with MIGEC, and V(D)J alignment was carried out with MiXCR. Vaccine-responding clonotypes were identified with edgeR using replicate PBMC samples, with FDR below 0.01 and a log2 fold change above 5 up to day 15 being required. Each bulk clonotype received a CD4 or CD8 identity based on whether the sequenced CD4 or CD8 repertoire contained that clonotype at higher abundance. Using fastp trimming at Q25 and MiXCR clonotype assembly, TCRdb reanalyzed the public sequencing data and kept in-frame beta chains. Under each unique CDR3 protein, matching rows form one entry showing the most common genes and DNA. The V and J calls shown here were made by TCRdb, not taken from the authors' results. The sample table shows over 130,000 distinct CDR3 sequences, and roughly 8.2% are seen once. Under 0.85% of the sample is in the top ten clones.

This specimen's treatment or condition label, per the study, means: live attenuated yellow fever vaccine strain. PBMCs were isolated from peripheral blood using a standard Ficoll-Paque protocol. CD4 and CD8 T-cell fractions were isolated with Dynabeads CD4 and CD8 positive selection kits. RNA was extracted with TriZol from bulk PBMCs, CD4 and CD8 fractions, and dextramer-positive and dextramer-negative fractions. The sequence came from a man aged 25-45 years who received the YFV17D yellow fever vaccine. The sample in question was CD4+ T cells sorted from PBMCs, obtained 5 days after the yellow fever booster vaccination. Here the chain combines TRBV30 and TRBJ1-4, with an unclear D gene assignment. The DNA is as follows: TGTGCCTGGGCCTCGGGCAATGTAGCTGAAAAACTGTTTTTT. This is translated as CAWASGNVAEKLFF.